One sample yielded the 27 T cell receptor beta chains listed below, sequenced in a study of blood T cell repertoires in COVID-19. The assay was immunoSEQ multiplex PCR, and TCRdb's table has in-frame clones only and misses some. The sample comprises 140,000 or so clones, approximately 84% of which are singletons, and around 8% rests with the top ten. The specimen sequenced was peripheral blood. The receptors shown here come from a human donor in a cohort sampled during active COVID-19.

This chain links TRBV19 with TRBJ2-3; TRBD2 matches 10 bases. This CDR3 region has 19 residues. V shed 0 bases, J shed 1 base, and the junction held 10 bases outside the gene matches. Germline V CDR1 and CDR2: LNHDA, SQIVND (reference sequence). The chain's CDR3 is CASSIDTLLAGGRTDTQYF. The CDR3 bases are TGTGCCAGTAGTATAGATACCCTTTTAGCGGGGGGCCGCACAGATACGCAGTATTTT.

V usage is TRBV2 and J usage is TRBJ2-7; the match to TRBD1 covers 7 bases. CDR1 and CDR2 from the germline V gene are SNHLY and FYNNEI. Trimming removed 7 bases from V and 1 base from J; junction bases left unmatched: 7. The CDR3 runs to 14 residues. For the CDR3, the DNA is TGTGCCAGCACTAACGAACAGGGGTCCTACGAGCAGTACTTC. Translated: CASTNEQGSYEQYF. Based on the CDR3 plus reference TRBV2 and TRBJ2-7, the full variable domain is EPEVTQTPSHQVTQMGQEVILRCVPISNHLYFYWYRQILGQKVEFLVSFYNNEISEKSEIFDDQFSVERPDGSNFTLKIRSTKLEDSAMYFCASTNEQGSYEQYFGPGTRLTVT.

The rearrangement uses TRBV7-2 and TRBJ1-2, with a weak D call TRBD1 (5 bases). Trimming removed 5 bases from V and 3 bases from J, with 19 bases in between. Germline V gives CDR1 SGHTA, CDR2 FQGNSA. This CDR3 is built from 16 residues. The CDR3 DNA reads as TGTGCCAGCAGCCTTGCCCTAACCAGGGACTACTATGGCTACACCTTC. It translates to CASSLALTRDYYGYTF.

The chain employs TRBV28 and TRBJ2-2; D unresolved. The CDR3 length is 12 residues. The ends were cut back, 7 bases at V and 8 bases at J, with 11 bases in the middle. Germline CDR1 and CDR2: MDHEN and SYDVKM. Written as DNA, the CDR3 is TGTGCCAGCATTGACTCCGGGGGGGAGCTGTTTTTT. Encoded protein: CASIDSGGELFF.

A few counts support this clone. The V gene is TRBV3-1 (or the pseudogene TRBV3-2), the J gene TRBJ1-5; D is perhaps TRBD1 (5 bases). CDR3 length: 14 amino acids. V lost 2 bases to trimming and J lost 6 bases, with 11 bases between them. Per germline, CDR1 LGHDT and CDR2 YNNKEL (reference sequence). The CDR3 DNA sequence: TGTGCCAGCAGCCAATCCGGGGGTGCTCAGCCCCAGCATTTT. Protein: CASSQSGGAQPQHF.

The chain links TRBV18 to TRBJ1-3; maybe TRBD1 (6 bases). The V gene lost 5 bases and the J gene lost 5 bases, with 10 bases spanning the gap. The CDR3 length is 13 residues. CDR1 KGHSH and CDR2 LQKENI come from the germline V gene. The CDR3 coding sequence is TGTGCCAGCTCAGCCCGGGACAGAAACACCATATATTTT. It encodes CASSARDRNTIYF.

This sequence joins TRBV6-5 and TRBJ2-7, with 7 bases that match TRBD1. In germline, CDR1 is MNHEY, CDR2 SVGAGI. The trim removed 3 bases at V and 1 base at J, leaving 6 bases unmatched. The length of the CDR3 is 15 residues. The CDR3 here is CASSYTGAGSYEQYF. The DNA for the CDR3 is TGTGCCAGCAGTTATACAGGGGCAGGGTCCTACGAGCAGTACTTC.

V usage is TRBV3-1 (or the pseudogene TRBV3-2) and J usage is TRBJ1-5, with a weak D call TRBD1 (6 bases). The CDR3 runs 15 residues. CDR1 is LGHDT, CDR2 YNNKEL, per germline (reference sequence). Trimming removed 4 bases at V and 11 bases at J, with 21 bases between. The chain's CDR3 is CASSPKGGAQVAQHF. The CDR3 DNA sequence: TGTGCCAGCAGCCCGAAGGGGGGGGCGCAAGTAGCCCAGCATTTT.

J is TRBJ2-5 and V is TRBV10-1; D is perhaps TRBD1 (5 bases). Looked up from germline, CDR1 is WNHNN and CDR2 is SYGVQD (reference sequence). The V and J ends lost 8 bases and 2 bases respectively, with 6 bases between them. CDR3 length equals 11 residues. CDR3: CASGQQETQYF. The DNA for the CDR3 is TGCGCCAGCGGACAACAAGAGACCCAGTACTTC.

The chain uses TRBV10-1 and TRBJ2-5, with D possibly matching TRBD1 (7 bases). Germline V CDR1 and CDR2: WNHNN, SYGVQD (reference sequence). The CDR3 is made up of 14 amino acids. The V end was cut by 5 bases, the J end by 7 bases, with 17 bases between. The CDR3 is CASSFGRGAGTQYF. The CDR3 DNA sequence: TGCGCCAGCAGTTTTGGCAGGGGGGCCGGGACCCAGTACTTC.

The chain combines TRBV2 with TRBJ1-2; D is unclear. Germline loops: CDR1 SNHLY, CDR2 FYNNEI. V gave up 9 bases and J gave up 8 bases, with 10 bases separating them. CDR3 length: 10 residues. CDR3 coding DNA: TGTGCCAGTGGGCAGCCGGGCTACACCTTC. Translating it yields CASGQPGYTF. Full variable domain (rest looked up from reference TRBV2 and TRBJ1-2): EPEVTQTPSHQVTQMGQEVILRCVPISNHLYFYWYRQILGQKVEFLVSFYNNEISEKSEIFDDQFSVERPDGSNFTLKIRSTKLEDSAMYFCASGQPGYTFGSGTRLTVV.

This clone was found once. The V and J genes are TRBV5-6 and TRBJ2-1, with D possibly TRBD1 on 5 matching bases. Germline V gives CDR1 SGHDT, CDR2 YYEEEE. The CDR3 has 15 residues. V was shortened by 2 bases and J by 0 bases, with 9 bases between the two germline ends. This chain's CDR3 is CASSFPRDSYNEQFF. The DNA of the CDR3 is TGTGCCAGCAGCTTCCCCAGGGACTCCTACAATGAGCAGTTCTTC.

This clone was counted only a few times. V gene TRBV4-1 combines with J gene TRBJ1-4; maybe TRBD1 (6 bases). Germline CDR1 and CDR2: MGHRA and YSYEKL. The CDR3 has 14 residues. The V and J ends lost 4 bases and 6 bases respectively, with 12 bases between them. In DNA form, the CDR3 reads TGCGCCAGCAGCCGGACCGGGACATATGAAAAACTGTTTTTT. Protein sequence: CASSRTGTYEKLFF.

There are a few counts of this clone. Other DNA sequences from this sample encode an identical CDR3 as well. V and J are TRBV5-8 and TRBJ2-3; TRBD1 matches at 7 bases. The length of the CDR3 is 14 residues. The ends lost 8 bases at V and 0 bases at J; junction bases unmatched: 6. In germline, CDR1 is SGHTS, CDR2 YDEGEE. The CDR3 DNA reads as TGTGCCAGTTCGTGGGGACAGAGCACAGATACGCAGTATTTT. Protein: CASSWGQSTDTQYF.

This chain connects TRBV2 to TRBJ2-3; tentatively, D is TRBD1 (5 bases). The CDR3 totals 14 residues. V lost 6 bases to trimming and J lost 4 bases, with 14 bases between them. Per the germline V gene, CDR1 is SNHLY and CDR2 is FYNNEI. CDR3 in amino acids: CASRRTNGPDTQYF. CDR3 DNA sequence: TGTGCCAGCAGAAGGACAAACGGCCCAGATACGCAGTATTTT.

V gene TRBV19 combines with J gene TRBJ1-3; D may be TRBD1 (6 bases). This CDR3 comprises 17 residues. CDR1 is LNHDA, CDR2 SQIVND, per germline (reference sequence). V shed 7 bases and J shed 3 bases, with 22 bases lying between them. The CDR3 region is CASTPRDRLAYGNTIYF. The CDR3 nucleotides read TGTGCCAGTACCCCCCGTGACAGGTTGGCCTATGGAAACACCATATATTTT. The full variable domain, its missing parts supplied by reference TRBV19 and TRBJ1-3, is DGGITQSPKYLFRKEGQNVTLSCEQNLNHDAMYWYRQDPGQGLRLIYYSQIVNDFQKGDIAEGYSVSREKKESFPLTVTSAQKNPTAFYLCASTPRDRLAYGNTIYFGEGSWLTVV.

V gene TRBV7-2 combines with J gene TRBJ1-3; 12 positions match TRBD1. The CDR3 has 17 amino acids. Germline lookup yields CDR1 SGHTA and CDR2 FQGNSA. After removal of 5 bases from V and 2 bases from J, the junction contained 7 bases not matched to a gene. CDR3 in amino acids: CASSPGGQGATGNTIYF. Written as DNA, the CDR3 is TGTGCCAGCAGCCCAGGGGGACAGGGGGCGACTGGAAACACCATATATTTT.

The V gene is TRBV5-5, the J gene TRBJ2-2; tentative D call: TRBD1 (6 bases). The germline V gene has CDR1 SGHKS and CDR2 YYEKEE (reference sequence). V lost 0 bases to trimming and J lost 1 base, with 10 bases between them. The CDR3 has 16 residues. The CDR3 is CASSLGTAQNTGELFF. The DNA of the CDR3 is TGTGCCAGCAGCTTGGGGACAGCCCAGAACACCGGGGAGCTGTTTTTT.

This chain connects TRBV5-1 to TRBJ1-1; D might be TRBD1 (6 bases). This CDR3 spans 13 amino acids. Germline V gives CDR1 SGHRS, CDR2 YFSETQ. V lost 7 bases and J lost 0, with 10 bases in between. The CDR3 here is CASGDNLNTEAFF. For the CDR3, the DNA is TGCGCCAGCGGGGACAATTTGAACACTGAAGCTTTCTTT.

The chain carries TRBV7-9 and TRBJ2-7, with 8 bases identical to TRBD2. The V gene's germline CDR1 is SEHNR and CDR2 FQNEAQ (reference sequence). The CDR3 contains 12 residues. Losses at the gene ends were 3 bases for V and 7 bases for J; bases not matched to a gene: 2. The CDR3 DNA is TGTGCCAGCAGCTTTTTAGCGGGGGAGCAGTACTTC. Its protein is CASSFLAGEQYF. Filled out from reference TRBV7-9 and TRBJ2-7, the complete variable domain reads DTGVSQNPRHKITKRGQNVTFRCDPISEHNRLYWYRQTLGQGPEFLTYFQNEAQLEKSRLLSDRFSAERPKGSFSTLEIQRTEQGDSAMYLCASSFLAGEQYFGPGTRLTVT.

The gene calls are TRBV18 and TRBJ2-7, with TRBD1 matching over 7 bases. Germline V lookup: CDR1 KGHSH, CDR2 LQKENI. V trimming: 3 bases; J trimming: 3 bases; junction bases outside the gene matches: 5. The CDR3 has 14 amino acids. CDR3 nucleotide sequence: TGTGCCAGCTCACCCCCCCGGGACAGCTACGAGCAGTACTTC. It specifies CASSPPRDSYEQYF.

The genes are TRBV6-5 and TRBJ2-2; 7 bases map to TRBD1. The CDR3 is 15 residues long. Germline CDR1 and CDR2: MNHEY and SVGAGI. The V and J ends lost 5 bases and 2 bases, in that order; junction bases with no gene match: 5. DNA for the CDR3: TGTGCCAGCAGTAACAGGGGACCCAACACCGGGGAGCTGTTTTTT. Translation gives CASSNRGPNTGELFF.

The V and J genes are TRBV6-5 and TRBJ2-3; D unclear. The V gene's germline CDR1 is MNHEY and CDR2 SVGAGI. CDR3 length equals 14 residues. Trimming left V 2 bases short and J 3 bases short, with 9 bases between. DNA of the CDR3: TGTGCCAGCAGTTACAACCCGGGTACAGATACGCAGTATTTT. It specifies CASSYNPGTDTQYF.

This chain links TRBV11-1 with TRBJ1-6, with a weak D call TRBD1 (5 bases). CDR1 is SGHAT and CDR2 is FQDESV in the germline V gene (reference sequence). CDR3 length: 15 amino acids. Trimming removed 7 bases at V and 8 bases at J, with 18 bases between. The CDR3 spells CASTYGQGVDSPLHF. CDR3 DNA sequence: TGTGCCAGCACCTACGGGCAGGGCGTGGATTCACCCCTCCACTTT.

This chain links TRBV27 with TRBJ2-7; TRBD1 is a possible D gene (6 bases). This CDR3 is 14 amino acids long. V dropped 6 bases and J dropped 9 bases, with 21 bases sitting between them. The germline V gene has CDR1 MNHEY and CDR2 SMNVEV (reference sequence). Here the CDR3 DNA reads TGTGCCAGCAGACTGACCCGACAGGCATTGGGGCAGTACTTC. Its protein is CASRLTRQALGQYF.

This chain connects TRBV5-1 to TRBJ2-2; 11 bases are shared with TRBD2. Germline CDR1 is SGHRS and CDR2 is YFSETQ. There are 15 residues in the CDR3. Losses at the gene ends were 3 bases for V and 4 bases for J; bases not matched to a gene: 2. The CDR3 protein is CASSSGTSGTGELFF. The DNA for the CDR3 is TGCGCCAGCAGCTCAGGGACTAGCGGCACCGGGGAGCTGTTTTTT.

The chain has TRBV6-4 and TRBJ1-4; D unclear. The V end lost 3 bases, the J end lost 5 bases, and 13 bases lay between the germline ends. This CDR3 region has 15 residues. The germline V gene has CDR1 MRHNA and CDR2 SNTAGT. CDR3 sequence reads: CASSEYPGPNEKLFF. As DNA, the CDR3 is TGTGCCAGCAGTGAATATCCGGGTCCCAATGAAAAACTGTTTTTT.